Ten or more counts support the clone carrying this T cell receptor (beta chain). The record originates from a study of T-cell reconstitution after alpha-beta-depleted transplantation in children. Preparation of the TCRbeta library used unique molecular identifiers. TCRdb ran MiXCR on the PCR reads and lists one entry per CDR3 protein. Among about 91,000 distinct CDR3 sequences, roughly 8% were seen once, and the ten largest hold approximately 6.6%. CDR3 length: 14 amino acids. Looked up from germline, CDR1 is SGHRS and CDR2 is YFSETQ. Trimming took 1 base from V and 4 from J, leaving 11 bases between them.

This material consisted of PBMCs from the stem cell graft donor, taken from the stem cell graft. This receptor was identified in a human donor who donated a stem cell graft to a child with congenital amegakaryocytic thrombocytopenia. J is TRBJ1-1 and V is TRBV5-1; D may be TRBD1 (5 bases). The CDR3 reads CASSLYGDGTEAFF. In DNA form, the CDR3 reads TGCGCCAGCAGCTTGTACGGGGACGGCACTGAAGCTTTCTTT.